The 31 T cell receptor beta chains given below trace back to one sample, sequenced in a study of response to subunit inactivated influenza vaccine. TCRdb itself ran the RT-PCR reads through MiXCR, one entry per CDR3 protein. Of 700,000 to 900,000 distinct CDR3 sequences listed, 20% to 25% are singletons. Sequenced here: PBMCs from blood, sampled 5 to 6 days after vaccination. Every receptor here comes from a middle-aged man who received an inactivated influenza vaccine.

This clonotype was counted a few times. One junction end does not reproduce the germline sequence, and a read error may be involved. CDR3 in DNA: TGTGCCAGCAGCTCCTACCCGGCCCGACAGGGGGTATCGTCCTTC. This gives the protein CASSSYPARQGVSSF. The V gene is TRBV13, the J gene TRBJ2-1; 9 bases match TRBD1. The germline V gene encodes CDR1 PRHDT and CDR2 FYEKMQ (reference sequence). The CDR3 length is 15 residues.

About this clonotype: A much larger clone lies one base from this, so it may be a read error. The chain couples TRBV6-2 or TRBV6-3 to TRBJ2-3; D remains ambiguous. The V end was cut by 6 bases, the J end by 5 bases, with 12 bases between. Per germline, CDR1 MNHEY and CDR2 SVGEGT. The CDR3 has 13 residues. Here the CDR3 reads CASSDPYIDTQYF. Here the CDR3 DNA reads TGTGCCAGCAGCGACCCATACATAGATACGCAGTATTTT.

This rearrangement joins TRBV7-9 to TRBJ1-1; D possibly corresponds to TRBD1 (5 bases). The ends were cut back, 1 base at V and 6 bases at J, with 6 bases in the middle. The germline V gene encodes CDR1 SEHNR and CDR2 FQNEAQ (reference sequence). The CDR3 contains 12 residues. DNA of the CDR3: TGTGCCAGCAGCTTAGTGGGGCCTGAAGCTTTCTTT. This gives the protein CASSLVGPEAFF.

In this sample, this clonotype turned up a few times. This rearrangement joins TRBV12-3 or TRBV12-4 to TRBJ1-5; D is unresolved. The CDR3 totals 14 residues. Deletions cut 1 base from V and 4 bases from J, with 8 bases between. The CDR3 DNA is TGTGCCAGCAGTTTAGGCCACATGAATCAGCCCCAGCATTTT. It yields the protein CASSLGHMNQPQHF.

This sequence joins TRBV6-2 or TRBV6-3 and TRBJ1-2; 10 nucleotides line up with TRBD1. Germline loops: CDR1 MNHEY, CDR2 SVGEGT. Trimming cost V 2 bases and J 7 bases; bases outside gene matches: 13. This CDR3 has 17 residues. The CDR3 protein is CASSYLGTGDSESGYTF. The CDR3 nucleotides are TGTGCCAGCAGTTACCTCGGGACAGGGGATTCTGAGAGTGGCTACACCTTC.

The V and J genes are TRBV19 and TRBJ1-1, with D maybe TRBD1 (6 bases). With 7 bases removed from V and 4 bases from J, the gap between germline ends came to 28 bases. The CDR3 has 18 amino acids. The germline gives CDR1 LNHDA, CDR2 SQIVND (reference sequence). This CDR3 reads CASTTTVFRGRGGTEAFF. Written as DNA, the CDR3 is TGTGCCAGTACCACGACAGTGTTCCGGGGGCGCGGTGGCACTGAAGCTTTCTTT.

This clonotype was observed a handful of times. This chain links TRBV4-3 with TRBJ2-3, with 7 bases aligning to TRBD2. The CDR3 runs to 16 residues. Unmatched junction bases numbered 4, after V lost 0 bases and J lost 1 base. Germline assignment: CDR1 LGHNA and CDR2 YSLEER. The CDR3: CASSQDPSGGTDTQYF. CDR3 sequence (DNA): TGCGCCAGCAGCCAAGATCCAAGCGGGGGCACAGATACGCAGTATTTT.

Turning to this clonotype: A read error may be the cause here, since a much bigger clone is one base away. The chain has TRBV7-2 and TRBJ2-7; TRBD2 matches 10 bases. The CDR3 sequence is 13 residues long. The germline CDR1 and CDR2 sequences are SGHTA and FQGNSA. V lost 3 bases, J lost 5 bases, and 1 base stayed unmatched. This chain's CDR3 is CASSFGTSDEQYF. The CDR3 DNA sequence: TGTGCCAGCAGCTTCGGGACTAGCGACGAGCAGTACTTC.

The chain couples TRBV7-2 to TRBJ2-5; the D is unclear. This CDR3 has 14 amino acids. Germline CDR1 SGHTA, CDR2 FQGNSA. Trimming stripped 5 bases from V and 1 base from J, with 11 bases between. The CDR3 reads CASSPARFQETQYF. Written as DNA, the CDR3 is TGTGCCAGCAGCCCCGCCCGTTTCCAAGAGACCCAGTACTTC. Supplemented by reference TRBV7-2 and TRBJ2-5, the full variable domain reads GAGVSQSPSNKVTEKGKDVELRCDPISGHTALYWYRQSLGQGLEFLIYFQGNSAPDKSGLPSDRFSAERTGGSVSTLTIQRTQQEDSAVYLCASSPARFQETQYFGPGTRLLVL.

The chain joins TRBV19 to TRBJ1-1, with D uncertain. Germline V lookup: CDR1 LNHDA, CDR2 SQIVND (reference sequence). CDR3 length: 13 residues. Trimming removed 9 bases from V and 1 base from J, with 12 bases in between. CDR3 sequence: CASQPRQNTEAFF. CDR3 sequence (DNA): TGTGCCAGCCAGCCGCGGCAGAACACTGAAGCTTTCTTT.

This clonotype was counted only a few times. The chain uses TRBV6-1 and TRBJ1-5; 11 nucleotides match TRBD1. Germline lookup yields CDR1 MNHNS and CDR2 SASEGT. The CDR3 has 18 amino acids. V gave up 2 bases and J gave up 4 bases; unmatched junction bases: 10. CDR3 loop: CASSERGDRGRWNQPQHF. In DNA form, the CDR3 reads TGTGCCAGCAGTGAAAGAGGGGACAGGGGGAGGTGGAATCAGCCCCAGCATTTT.

The CDR3 reads CATSDAGLSEQYF. The CDR3, as DNA: TGTGCCACCAGTGATGCAGGGCTCAGCGAGCAGTACTTC. This chain uses TRBV24-1 with TRBJ2-7; D is perhaps TRBD1 (5 bases). The germline V and J ends were trimmed by 3 bases and 6 bases, with 11 bases remaining between them. The CDR3 length is 13 residues. From germline, CDR1 is KGHDR and CDR2 SFDVKD.

The CDR3 sequence: CASSFLGGNTEAFF. CDR3 sequence (DNA): TGTGCCAGCAGTTTTCTAGGGGGGAACACTGAAGCTTTCTTT. The chain has TRBV12-3 or TRBV12-4 and TRBJ1-1; maybe TRBD1 (6 bases). The CDR3 spans 14 residues. V lost 3 bases, J lost 1 base, and 9 bases lay in between.

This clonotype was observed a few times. The CDR3 protein is CASSRRTGVNQPQHF. As DNA, the CDR3 is TGTGCCAGCAGCCGAAGGACAGGGGTAAATCAGCCCCAGCATTTT. V is TRBV28 and J is TRBJ1-5, with 9 positions matching TRBD1. The CDR3 totals 15 residues. The V segment lost 6 bases and the J segment 4 bases; nucleotides outside the gene matches: 7. Germline V gives CDR1 MDHEN, CDR2 SYDVKM.

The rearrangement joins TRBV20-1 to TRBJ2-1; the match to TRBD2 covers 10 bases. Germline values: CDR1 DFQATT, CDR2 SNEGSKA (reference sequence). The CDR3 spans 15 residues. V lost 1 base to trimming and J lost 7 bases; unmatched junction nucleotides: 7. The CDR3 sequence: CSARVLAGVRNEQFF. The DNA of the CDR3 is TGCAGTGCTAGAGTCCTAGCGGGAGTTAGGAATGAGCAGTTCTTC.

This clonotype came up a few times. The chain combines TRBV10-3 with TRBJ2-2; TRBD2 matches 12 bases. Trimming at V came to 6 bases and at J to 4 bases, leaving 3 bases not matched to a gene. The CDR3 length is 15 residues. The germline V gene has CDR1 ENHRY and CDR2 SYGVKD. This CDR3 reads CAIRRLAGVTGELFF. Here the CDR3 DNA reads TGTGCCATCAGGCGACTAGCGGGAGTCACCGGGGAGCTGTTTTTT.

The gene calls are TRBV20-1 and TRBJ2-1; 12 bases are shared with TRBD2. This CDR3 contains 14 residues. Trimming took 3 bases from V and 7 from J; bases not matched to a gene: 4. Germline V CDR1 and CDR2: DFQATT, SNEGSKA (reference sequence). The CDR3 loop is CSASRTSGKNEQFF. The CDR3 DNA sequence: TGCAGTGCTAGTAGGACTAGCGGGAAGAATGAGCAGTTCTTC.

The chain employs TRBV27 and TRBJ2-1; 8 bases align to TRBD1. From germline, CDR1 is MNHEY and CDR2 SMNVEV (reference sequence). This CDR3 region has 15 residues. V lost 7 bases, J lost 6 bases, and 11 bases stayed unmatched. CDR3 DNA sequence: TGTGCCAGCACACTTTCAGGGGGCGCGTCCAATGAGCAGTTCTTC. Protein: CASTLSGGASNEQFF.

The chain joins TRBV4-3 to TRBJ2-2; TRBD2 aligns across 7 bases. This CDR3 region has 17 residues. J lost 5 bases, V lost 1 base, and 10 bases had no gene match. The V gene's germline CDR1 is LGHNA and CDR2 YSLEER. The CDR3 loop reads CASSQVRGGSDTGELFF. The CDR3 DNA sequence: TGCGCCAGCAGCCAAGTCCGGGGCGGGAGTGATACCGGGGAGCTGTTTTTT.

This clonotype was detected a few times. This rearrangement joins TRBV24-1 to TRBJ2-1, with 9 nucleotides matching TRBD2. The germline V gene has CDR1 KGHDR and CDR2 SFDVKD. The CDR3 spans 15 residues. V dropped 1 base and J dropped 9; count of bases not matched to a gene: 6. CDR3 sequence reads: CATSDFAGGRSEQFF. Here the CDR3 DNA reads TGTGCCACCAGTGATTTTGCGGGAGGGCGGAGTGAGCAGTTCTTC.

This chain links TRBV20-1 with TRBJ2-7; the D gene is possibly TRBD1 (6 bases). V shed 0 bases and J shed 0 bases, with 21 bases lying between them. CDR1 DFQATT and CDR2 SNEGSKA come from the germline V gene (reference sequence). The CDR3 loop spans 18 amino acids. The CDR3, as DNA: TGCAGTGCTAGAGATGGAGCTACAGGGCCCAGGAGCTCCTACGAGCAGTACTTC. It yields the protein CSARDGATGPRSSYEQYF.

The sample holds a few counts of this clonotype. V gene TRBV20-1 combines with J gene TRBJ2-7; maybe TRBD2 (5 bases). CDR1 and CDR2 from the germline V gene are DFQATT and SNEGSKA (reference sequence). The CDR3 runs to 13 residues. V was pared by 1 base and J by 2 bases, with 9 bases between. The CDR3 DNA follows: TGCAGTGCTAGAGGGGAGCGAACCTACGAGCAGTACTTC. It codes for CSARGERTYEQYF.

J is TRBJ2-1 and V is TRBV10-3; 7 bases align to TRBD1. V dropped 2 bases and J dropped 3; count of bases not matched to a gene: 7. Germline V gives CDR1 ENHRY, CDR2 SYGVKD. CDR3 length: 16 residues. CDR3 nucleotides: TGTGCCATCAGTGAGACAGGGGAAATTGGCTACAATGAGCAGTTCTTC. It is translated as CAISETGEIGYNEQFF.

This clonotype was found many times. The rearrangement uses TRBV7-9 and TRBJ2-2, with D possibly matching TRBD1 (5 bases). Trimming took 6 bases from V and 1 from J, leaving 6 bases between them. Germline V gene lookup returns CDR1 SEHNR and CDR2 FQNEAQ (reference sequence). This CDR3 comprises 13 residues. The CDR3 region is CASRQGNTGELFF. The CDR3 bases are TGTGCCAGCAGGCAGGGGAACACCGGGGAGCTGTTTTTT.

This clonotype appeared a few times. CDR3 sequence: CASSEVREGRFDEQFF. The CDR3 region has the DNA TGTGCCAGCAGTGAAGTGCGGGAGGGCCGGTTCGATGAGCAGTTCTTC. The chain carries TRBV2 and TRBJ2-1; 9 nucleotides line up with TRBD2. Germline CDR1 SNHLY, CDR2 FYNNEI. The trim removed 1 base at V and 8 bases at J, leaving 9 bases unmatched. This CDR3 is built from 16 residues.

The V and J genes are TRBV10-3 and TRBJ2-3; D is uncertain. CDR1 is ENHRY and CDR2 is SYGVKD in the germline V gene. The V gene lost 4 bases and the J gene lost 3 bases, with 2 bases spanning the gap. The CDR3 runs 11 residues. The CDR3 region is CAISVTDTQYF. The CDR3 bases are TGTGCCATCAGTGTGACAGATACGCAGTATTTT.

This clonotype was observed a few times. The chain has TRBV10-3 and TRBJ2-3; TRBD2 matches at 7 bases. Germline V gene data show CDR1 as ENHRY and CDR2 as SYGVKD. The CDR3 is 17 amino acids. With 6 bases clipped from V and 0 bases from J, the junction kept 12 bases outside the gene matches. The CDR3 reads CAISGRTTSRSTDTQYF. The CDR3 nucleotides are TGTGCCATCAGCGGCCGTACGACTAGCCGTAGCACAGATACGCAGTATTTT.

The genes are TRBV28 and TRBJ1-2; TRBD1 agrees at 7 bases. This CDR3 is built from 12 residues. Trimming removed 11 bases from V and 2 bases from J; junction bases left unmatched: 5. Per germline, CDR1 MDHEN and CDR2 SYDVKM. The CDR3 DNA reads TGTGCCCGGGACAGACTCAACTATGGCTACACCTTC. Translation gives CARDRLNYGYTF.

The CDR3 DNA is TGCGCCAGCAGCCAGGGGACAGCGGAGTTTAGTTTCCGGAGCACAGATACGCAGTATTTT. The encoded protein is CASSQGTAEFSFRSTDTQYF. The genes are TRBV4-3 and TRBJ2-3, with 7 bases matching TRBD1. With 3 bases clipped from V and 0 bases from J, the junction kept 18 bases outside the gene matches. The CDR3 runs to 20 residues. Germline V lookup: CDR1 LGHNA, CDR2 YSLEER.

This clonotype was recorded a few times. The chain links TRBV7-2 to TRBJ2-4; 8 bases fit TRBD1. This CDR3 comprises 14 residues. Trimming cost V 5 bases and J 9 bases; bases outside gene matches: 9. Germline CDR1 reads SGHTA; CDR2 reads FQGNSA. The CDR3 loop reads CASSTPRQGTIQYF. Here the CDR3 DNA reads TGTGCCAGCAGCACGCCCCGACAGGGGACCATTCAGTACTTC.

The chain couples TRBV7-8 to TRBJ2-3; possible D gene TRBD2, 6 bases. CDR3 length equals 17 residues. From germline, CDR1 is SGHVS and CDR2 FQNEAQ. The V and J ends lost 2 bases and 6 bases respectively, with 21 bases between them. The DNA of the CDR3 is TGTGCCAGCAGCTTAAAGTTCCGGCGGGAATTAGGGGATACGCAGTATTTT. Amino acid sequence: CASSLKFRRELGDTQYF. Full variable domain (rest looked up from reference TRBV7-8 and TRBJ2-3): GAGVSQSPRYKVAKRGQDVALRCDPISGHVSLFWYQQALGQGPEFLTYFQNEAQLDKSGLPSDRFFAERPEGSVSTLKIQRTQQEDSAVYLCASSLKFRRELGDTQYFGPGTRLTVL.